The rows below give T cell receptor beta chains drawn from one sample of a study of CD8+ T cells in alopecia areata. Libraries were prepared by immunoSEQ multiplex PCR; TCRdb keeps only in-frame clonotypes and omits some of them. The sample records some 200,000 clones, less than 45% being singletons. Here the sequenced sample was CD4+ T cells sorted from blood, taken at approximately week 39, from a patient treated with tofacitinib. All receptors come from a human donor with alopecia areata. Each CDR3 is given with its conserved first and last residue. The order of the fields is V gene, clone size, J gene, D gene, CDR3 DNA, CDR3 protein. A D gene is named only where the DNA matches it firmly. Clone size is stated in some rows and not others, as once, few, many or a class when expanded.

V gene: TRBV4-1; clone size: -; J gene: TRBJ2-1; D gene: TRBD2; CDR3 DNA: TGCGCCAGCAGCCAAGAGTATAGAGCGGGAAACGGCAATGAGCAGTTCTTC; CDR3 protein: CASSQEYRAGNGNEQFF
V gene: TRBV7-7; clone size: -; J gene: TRBJ2-2; D gene: -; CDR3 DNA: TGTGCTAGCAGCCCTGGGACCCACACCGGGGAGCTGTTTTTT; CDR3 protein: CASSPGTHTGELFF
V gene: TRBV30; clone size: -; J gene: TRBJ2-7; D gene: -; CDR3 DNA: TGTGCCTGGACCAGACTTAAGGGGTCCTACGAGCAGTACTTC; CDR3 protein: CAWTRLKGSYEQYF
V gene: TRBV10-3; clone size: -; J gene: TRBJ2-7; D gene: -; CDR3 DNA: TGTGCCATCAGTGACTCCATCGGAGCGGGCGACGAGCAGTACTTC; CDR3 protein: CAISDSIGAGDEQYF
V gene: TRBV7-2; clone size: -; J gene: TRBJ2-2; D gene: -; CDR3 DNA: TGTGCCAGCAGCTTATGGAGTTCCCCGAACACCGGGGAGCTGTTTTTT; CDR3 protein: CASSLWSSPNTGELFF
V gene: TRBV19; clone size: few; J gene: TRBJ1-1; D gene: -; CDR3 DNA: TGTGCCAGTAATCAAGACGGCATGAACACTGAAGCTTTCTTT; CDR3 protein: CASNQDGMNTEAFF
V gene: TRBV30; clone size: few; J gene: TRBJ2-5; D gene: -; CDR3 DNA: TGTGCCTGGGAGGAGGGGGAGACCCAGTACTTC; CDR3 protein: CAWEEGETQYF
V gene: TRBV5-1; clone size: -; J gene: TRBJ1-3; D gene: -; CDR3 DNA: TGCGCCAGCAGCGCACAGGGCTCTGGAAACACCATATATTTT; CDR3 protein: CASSAQGSGNTIYF
V gene: TRBV4-2; clone size: -; J gene: TRBJ2-2; D gene: -; CDR3 DNA: TGTGCCAGCAGCCAGGAAATTAGCGGAGGGAACACCGGGGAGCTGTTTTTT; CDR3 protein: CASSQEISGGNTGELFF
V gene: TRBV7-9; clone size: -; J gene: TRBJ2-3; D gene: -; CDR3 DNA: TGTGCCAGCAGCTTTAGCTCCCCAGATACGCAGTATTTT; CDR3 protein: CASSFSSPDTQYF
V gene: TRBV11-2; clone size: -; J gene: TRBJ2-7; D gene: -; CDR3 DNA: TGTGCCAGCAGCCCAGCCTACGAGCAGTACTTC; CDR3 protein: CASSPAYEQYF
V gene: TRBV2; clone size: -; J gene: TRBJ2-7; D gene: -; CDR3 DNA: TGTGCCAGCATTTCGGAGGGGGGCGAGCAGTACTTC; CDR3 protein: CASISEGGEQYF
V gene: TRBV6-5; clone size: -; J gene: TRBJ2-1; D gene: -; CDR3 DNA: TGTGCCAGCAGTTACTCGACAAGGGCTCATGAGCAGTTCTTC; CDR3 protein: CASSYSTRAHEQFF
V gene: TRBV29-1; clone size: few; J gene: TRBJ2-1; D gene: TRBD1; CDR3 DNA: TGCAGCGGACAGGGGAACTACAATGAGCAGTTCTTC; CDR3 protein: CSGQGNYNEQFF
V gene: TRBV5-1; clone size: few; J gene: TRBJ2-7; D gene: TRBD1; CDR3 DNA: TGCGCCAGCAGCTCGGCGGGACAGGGGATCTACTACGAGCAGTACTTC; CDR3 protein: CASSSAGQGIYYEQYF